The clone carrying this T cell receptor (beta chain) occurred many times. Its antigen is undetermined. The data belong to a study of CD8+CD57+ T cells in acquired aplastic anemia. Study as a whole: Quantities of DNA derived from sorted CD4+ and CD8+ cells averaged around 3.2 ug. There were some 9.8 million reads, on average, for CD4+ cells from healthy donors. Whole-study findings and limits: Controls did not differ significantly from patients in CD8+ Simpson's diversity. Both patients and controls carried the same twenty-nine CD8+ CDR3 sequences.

Per the germline V gene, CDR1 is MGHDK and CDR2 is SYGVNS. Trimming cost V 3 bases and J 7 bases; bases outside gene matches: 4. The CDR3 is 15 amino acids. Genomic DNA provided the template from which TCR beta VDJ and CDR3 profiles were obtained. TCRdb analysed the reads with MiXCR anew, one entry per CDR3 protein. The sample yields roughly 420,000 distinct CDR3 sequences, around 68% seen once. The rearrangement uses TRBV25-1 and TRBJ1-5; 12 bases are shared with TRBD1. Source material: sorted CD4+, CD8+, or CD8+CD57+ T cells (not recorded which) from PBMCs. This TCR was recovered from a human donor in good health, serving as a control. The CDR3 sequence: CASSDSGQGAQPQHF. CDR3 sequence (DNA): TGTGCCAGCAGTGACTCGGGACAGGGGGCCCAGCCCCAGCATTTT.